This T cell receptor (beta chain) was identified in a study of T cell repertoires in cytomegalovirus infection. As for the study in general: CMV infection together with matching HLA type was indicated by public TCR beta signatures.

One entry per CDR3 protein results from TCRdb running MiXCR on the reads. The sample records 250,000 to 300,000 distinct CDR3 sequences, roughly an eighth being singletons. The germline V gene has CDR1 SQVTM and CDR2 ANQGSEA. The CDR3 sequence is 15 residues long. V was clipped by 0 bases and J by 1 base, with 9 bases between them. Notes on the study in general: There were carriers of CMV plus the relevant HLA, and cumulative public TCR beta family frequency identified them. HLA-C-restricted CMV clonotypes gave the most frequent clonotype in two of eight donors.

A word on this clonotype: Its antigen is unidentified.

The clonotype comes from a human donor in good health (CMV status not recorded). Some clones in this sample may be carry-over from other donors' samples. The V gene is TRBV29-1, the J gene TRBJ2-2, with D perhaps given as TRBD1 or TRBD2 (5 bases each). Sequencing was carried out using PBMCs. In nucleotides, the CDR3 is TGCAGCGTTGAAGATCATGGGGGGAACACCGGGGAGCTGTTTTTT. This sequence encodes CSVEDHGGNTGELFF.